Following are 28 T cell receptor beta chains from one sample sequenced in a study of shared clonotypes between healthy human individuals. Method: immunoSEQ multiplex PCR; TCRdb's copy keeps in-frame clones and lacks some. The sample yields around 1.1 million clones, about four fifths seen once. Specimen: memory CD4+ T cells from PBMCs. As for subset: CD45RA-negative fraction. Source of these receptors: a man aged 18-30 years in good health. Some clones in this sample may be carry-over from other donors' samples.

The rearrangement uses TRBV29-1 and TRBJ2-6, with TRBD2 as a possible D gene (5 bases). CDR1 is SQVTM, CDR2 ANQGSEA, per germline. The CDR3 runs 15 residues. V lost 1 base and J lost 0, with 7 bases in between. The DNA of the CDR3 is TGCAGCGTTGAAGTTGAGGGCTCTGGGGCCAACGTCCTGACTTTC. It codes for CSVEVEGSGANVLTF.

The rearrangement joins TRBV6-1 to TRBJ1-2; 7 bases align to TRBD1. Germline values: CDR1 MNHNS, CDR2 SASEGT. V gave up 4 bases and J gave up 7 bases; unmatched junction bases: 15. The CDR3 runs 16 residues. The CDR3 is CASSVSMGRQGGGYTF. The DNA for the CDR3 is TGTGCCAGCAGTGTTAGTATGGGGAGACAGGGAGGTGGCTACACCTTC.

The rearrangement links TRBV6-5 to TRBJ2-5; 10 nucleotides agree with TRBD2. J gave up 5 bases and V 5 bases, and 5 bases lay outside the gene matches. Germline CDR1 MNHEY, CDR2 SVGAGI. This CDR3 has 14 residues. CDR3 region: CASSRRAGGETQYF. In DNA, the CDR3 is TGTGCCAGCAGTCGCAGAGCGGGAGGGGAGACCCAGTACTTC.

The V call is TRBV4-1, the J call TRBJ2-3, with D maybe TRBD2 (5 bases). Germline assignment: CDR1 MGHRA and CDR2 YSYEKL. The CDR3 covers 13 residues. Trimming left V 0 bases short and J 14 bases short, with 15 bases between. Written as DNA, the CDR3 is TGCGCCAGCAGCCAAGAACGTAGCGCTCCGCCGTATTTT. This gives the protein CASSQERSAPPYF.

This clone was recorded many times. The sample contains more than one DNA sequence encoding this CDR3. This chain uses TRBV4-2 with TRBJ1-1, with D possibly TRBD1 on 6 matching bases. V shed 0 bases and J shed 3 bases, with 11 bases lying between them. The CDR3 runs 15 residues. The germline CDR1 and CDR2 sequences are LGHNA and YNFKEQ. CDR3 sequence reads: CASSQDGRGDTEAFF. The CDR3 DNA sequence: TGTGCCAGCAGCCAAGATGGCAGGGGTGACACTGAAGCTTTCTTT.

This clone came up many times. V is TRBV6-6 and J is TRBJ2-7; D is perhaps TRBD1 or TRBD2 (5 bases each). Trimming took off 7 bases at V and 4 bases at J, with 14 bases between the two ends. This CDR3 is 13 amino acids long. From germline, CDR1 is MNHNY and CDR2 SVGAGI (reference sequence). CDR3 DNA sequence: TGTGCCAGCATGTACGGGGCAAAATACGAGCAGTACTTC. It yields the protein CASMYGAKYEQYF.

The chain has TRBV19 and TRBJ1-5, with unresolved D. From germline, CDR1 is LNHDA and CDR2 SQIVND (reference sequence). V lost 7 bases, J lost 0 bases, and 10 bases lay in between. This CDR3 is 14 amino acids long. The chain's CDR3 is CASNSVASNQPQHF. The CDR3 nucleotides are TGTGCCAGTAACTCTGTCGCTAGCAATCAGCCCCAGCATTTT.

About this clone: Other DNA sequences from this sample encode an identical CDR3 as well. The gene calls are TRBV6-4 and TRBJ1-1; 9 nucleotides match TRBD1. V lost 5 bases, J lost 9 bases, and 4 bases stayed unmatched. The CDR3 covers 12 residues. Germline loops: CDR1 MRHNA, CDR2 SNTAGT. CDR3 nucleotide sequence: TGTGCCAGCAGTCCGGGACAGGGTAAAGCTTTCTTT. This encodes CASSPGQGKAFF.

V is TRBV18 and J is TRBJ2-7; 10 bases map to TRBD1. CDR3 length: 19 amino acids. V was clipped by 3 bases and J by 1 base; unmatched bases: 15. Germline CDR1 reads KGHSH; CDR2 reads LQKENI. CDR3 residues: CASSPRDRGFSGSSYEQYF. The CDR3 DNA follows: TGTGCCAGCTCACCCCGGGACAGGGGATTCAGCGGGAGTTCCTACGAGCAGTACTTC.

The chain is built from TRBV29-1 and TRBJ2-5; a possible D gene is TRBD1 (6 bases). Germline CDR1 and CDR2: SQVTM and ANQGSEA. V lost 5 bases and J 5 bases, leaving 12 bases between the germline ends. The CDR3 is 12 residues long. CDR3 nucleotide sequence: TGCAGCGTTAACAGGGTAGGGGAGACCCAGTACTTC. It codes for CSVNRVGETQYF.

V and J are TRBV21-1 and TRBJ2-5; no DNA check was done on the table's D call, TRBD1. TRBV21-1 is described as a pseudogene. This CDR3 is 15 amino acids long. The CDR3 sequence is CARWDRGSGGETQYF. CDR3 in DNA: TGTGCCAGGTGGGACAGGGGGTCGGGAGGGGAGACCCAGTACTTC.

For this clone: A far larger clone is one base from this, pointing to a likely read error. The chain employs TRBV4-1 and TRBJ1-2, with 11 bases fitting TRBD1. The V gene's germline CDR1 is MGHRA and CDR2 YSYEKL. The length of the CDR3 is 16 residues. CDR3 coding DNA: TGCGCCAGCAGCCAGACCGGGACAGGGGGTAACTATGGCCACACCTTC. As protein: CASSQTGTGGNYGHTF.

CDR3 nucleotides: TGTGCCAGCAGCTCCCAAGGGACGGACCAGCCCCAGCATTTT. Translating it yields CASSSQGTDQPQHF. The rearrangement joins TRBV7-2 to TRBJ1-5; D perhaps matches TRBD1 (5 bases). This CDR3 comprises 14 residues. Germline lookup yields CDR1 SGHTA and CDR2 FQGNSA. Trimming took 4 bases from V and 7 from J, leaving 14 bases between them.

The chain joins TRBV29-1 to TRBJ2-5; a weak D match, TRBD1 (5 bases). Per germline, CDR1 SQVTM and CDR2 ANQGSEA. This CDR3 has 12 residues. The germline V and J ends were trimmed by 7 bases and 4 bases, with 13 bases remaining between them. CDR3 protein: CSAVQGSETQYF. As DNA, the CDR3 is TGCAGCGCAGTCCAGGGTTCAGAGACCCAGTACTTC.

This clone was found once. The gene calls are TRBV10-1 and TRBJ2-2; 8 nucleotides line up with TRBD2. Germline CDR1 WNHNN, CDR2 SYGVQD (reference sequence). J gave up 6 bases and V 2 bases, and 5 bases lay outside the gene matches. The CDR3 extends over 15 amino acids. CDR3 sequence reads: CASSEAGLDSGELFF. The CDR3 DNA follows: TGCGCCAGCAGTGAGGCGGGACTAGATTCCGGGGAGCTGTTTTTT.

This clone was recorded a few times. This rearrangement joins TRBV5-8 to TRBJ2-1; 10 bases line up with TRBD2. Germline CDR1 and CDR2: SGHTS and YDEGEE. The CDR3 extends over 15 amino acids. V gave up 4 bases and J gave up 4 bases; unmatched junction bases: 5. CDR3 DNA sequence: TGTGCCAGCAGCCGTGGACTAGCGGCATACAATGAGCAGTTCTTC. Protein: CASSRGLAAYNEQFF.

The chain uses TRBV28 and TRBJ1-5; the D gene is possibly TRBD1 (5 bases). The CDR3 contains 16 residues. CDR1 is MDHEN and CDR2 is SYDVKM in the germline V gene. Deletions cut 5 bases from V and 2 bases from J, with 16 bases between. CDR3 sequence reads: CASSNHRRLGNQPQHF. The CDR3 DNA is TGTGCCAGCAGTAATCACAGGAGGTTGGGCAATCAGCCCCAGCATTTT.

CDR3 in amino acids: CASSAWEGDVGYTF. CDR3 nucleotide sequence: TGTGCCAGCAGCGCCTGGGAGGGGGATGTTGGCTACACCTTC. The chain combines TRBV7-9 with TRBJ1-2; TRBD1 might be the D (6 bases). This CDR3 comprises 14 residues. Deletions cut 5 bases from V and 7 bases from J, with 17 bases between. Germline assignment: CDR1 SEHNR and CDR2 FQNEAQ (reference sequence).

The V and J genes are TRBV27 and TRBJ2-3; D unclear. Germline values: CDR1 MNHEY, CDR2 SMNVEV (reference sequence). CDR3 length: 18 residues. V gave up 3 bases and J gave up 0 bases, with 19 bases separating them. The chain's CDR3 is CASSFTPALPWSTDTQYF. Here the CDR3 DNA reads TGTGCCAGCAGTTTCACCCCGGCCCTACCTTGGAGCACAGATACGCAGTATTTT.

The chain uses TRBV19 and TRBJ1-2; TRBD1 might be the D (6 bases). This CDR3 region has 14 residues. Germline CDR1 and CDR2: LNHDA and SQIVND (reference sequence). V was clipped by 8 bases and J by 4 bases, with 17 bases between them. The CDR3 DNA reads TGTGCCAGTGGGTCAGGACCAGGGGTCTATGGCTACACCTTC. Translated, it gives CASGSGPGVYGYTF.

This chain connects TRBV6-6 to TRBJ1-5; weak D call: TRBD1 (6 bases). Germline CDR1 reads MNHNY; CDR2 reads SVGAGI (reference sequence). The CDR3 runs to 15 residues. V lost 4 bases to trimming and J lost 1 base, with 11 bases between them. This chain's CDR3 is CASSFGTWSNQPQHF. The CDR3 bases are TGTGCCAGCAGTTTTGGGACATGGAGCAATCAGCCCCAGCATTTT.

The chain is built from TRBV7-7 and TRBJ1-1; D remains ambiguous. Trimming left V 6 bases short and J 4 bases short, with 18 bases between. In germline, CDR1 is SSHAT, CDR2 FNYEAQ (reference sequence). This CDR3 spans 15 amino acids. The CDR3 reads CASSPYSGGPTEAFF. CDR3 nucleotides: TGTGCCAGCAGTCCCTACTCGGGAGGGCCCACTGAAGCTTTCTTT.

This chain connects TRBV7-3 to TRBJ2-3; D not resolved. CDR1 is SGHTA, CDR2 FQGTGA, per germline. The CDR3 has 13 amino acids. V lost 1 base and J 5 bases, leaving 7 bases between the germline ends. As DNA, the CDR3 is TGTGCCAGCAGCTTAAGTCTGGGAGATACGCAGTATTTT. Encoded protein: CASSLSLGDTQYF.

As to this clone: A much larger clonotype is one base distant, so this may be a read error. The chain carries TRBV28 and TRBJ2-7; no clear D. The CDR3 loop spans 12 amino acids. Germline V CDR1 and CDR2: MDHEN, SYDVKM. The V end was cut by 8 bases, the J end by 2 bases, with 10 bases between. Here the CDR3 reads CASEIGTYEQYF. CDR3 coding DNA: TGTGCCAGCGAGATAGGTACCTACGAGCAGTACTTC.

The chain combines TRBV19 with TRBJ2-2; the match to TRBD1 covers 9 bases. There are 16 residues in the CDR3. Germline CDR1 LNHDA, CDR2 SQIVND (reference sequence). Trimming cost V 1 base and J 6 bases; bases outside gene matches: 6. CDR3 protein: CASSIGADRGPGELFF. CDR3 DNA: TGTGCCAGTAGTATAGGAGCGGACAGGGGTCCCGGGGAGCTGTTTTTT.

CDR3 residues: CASSYSTVSNQPQHF. CDR3 nucleotide sequence: TGTGCCAGCAGTTATTCTACAGTAAGCAATCAGCCCCAGCATTTT. The chain has TRBV28 and TRBJ1-5; D ambiguous. Trimming took 4 bases from V and 1 from J, leaving 11 bases between them. Germline CDR1 and CDR2: MDHEN and SYDVKM. This CDR3 is built from 15 residues.

The chain links TRBV5-6 to TRBJ2-1; a weak D match, TRBD2 (6 bases). The V end lost 0 bases, the J end lost 3 bases, and 16 bases lay between the germline ends. The germline CDR1 and CDR2 sequences are SGHDT and YYEEEE. The CDR3 runs 17 residues. The CDR3 region is CASSLAAGTQNYNEQFF. The CDR3 DNA follows: TGTGCCAGCAGCTTGGCGGCCGGGACTCAAAACTACAATGAGCAGTTCTTC.

The sample holds a few counts of this clone. This sequence joins TRBV5-8 and TRBJ1-6; D perhaps matches TRBD1 (5 bases). CDR1 is SGHTS, CDR2 YDEGEE, per germline. The CDR3 has 14 amino acids. V lost 4 bases, J lost 7 bases, and 12 bases lay in between. The CDR3 DNA follows: TGTGCCAGCAGCAGGGGAAGCATAAATTCACCCCTCCACTTT. Translating gives CASSRGSINSPLHF.